The 29 T cell receptor beta chains reported below all come from one sample, sequenced in a study of T cell responses to AZD1222 COVID-19 vaccine. Sequencing was performed with immunoSEQ multiplex PCR; in TCRdb, only in-frame clones are kept and a portion is missing. The profile shows around 140,000 clones, about 89% of them singletons. Sequences were derived from peripheral blood, sampled 28 days after the second AZD1222 dose. These receptor sequences come from an adult who received the AZD1222 COVID-19 vaccine.

This sequence joins TRBV6-5 and TRBJ1-4; 12 bases are shared with TRBD1. V dropped 1 base and J dropped 8; count of bases not matched to a gene: 5. The CDR3 is 16 residues long. The germline gives CDR1 MNHEY, CDR2 SVGAGI. The CDR3 nucleotides are TGTGCCAGCAGTTACTTTTCCGGGACAGGGGGCGAAAAACTGTTTTTT. Translation gives CASSYFSGTGGEKLFF.

V is TRBV5-1 and J is TRBJ2-2; D remains unclear. Germline V gene lookup returns CDR1 SGHRS and CDR2 YFSETQ. CDR3 length equals 14 residues. Trimming left V 0 bases short and J 3 bases short, with 6 bases between. The DNA for the CDR3 is TGCGCCAGCAGCTTGGGAGTGGACACCGGGGAGCTGTTTTTT. Its protein is CASSLGVDTGELFF.

There are many counts of this clone. V usage is TRBV2 and J usage is TRBJ1-6, with 10 positions matching TRBD1. The CDR3 runs to 15 residues. Unmatched junction bases numbered 5, after V lost 4 bases and J lost 8 bases. CDR1 and CDR2 from the germline V gene are SNHLY and FYNNEI. In DNA form, the CDR3 reads TGTGCCAGCAGTGGGGGGGACAGGGGTTATTCACCCCTCCACTTT. Residues: CASSGGDRGYSPLHF. The full variable domain, in which reference TRBV2 and TRBJ1-6 provide the parts outside the CDR3, is EPEVTQTPSHQVTQMGQEVILRCVPISNHLYFYWYRQILGQKVEFLVSFYNNEISEKSEIFDDQFSVERPDGSNFTLKIRSTKLEDSAMYFCASSGGDRGYSPLHFGNGTRLTVT.

The V call is TRBV6-1, the J call TRBJ2-1; D may be TRBD1 (5 bases). The CDR3 is 20 residues long. The germline V and J ends were trimmed by 2 bases and 1 base, with 24 bases remaining between them. From germline, CDR1 is MNHNS and CDR2 SASEGT. The CDR3 here is CASSEFWGRVSIGSYNEQFF. CDR3 coding DNA: TGTGCCAGCAGTGAATTCTGGGGCAGGGTATCTATAGGGTCCTACAATGAGCAGTTCTTC.

Worth noting for this clone: The sample carries other DNA sequences with the same CDR3. This chain connects TRBV29-1 to TRBJ2-1, with D unresolved. Germline CDR1 reads SQVTM; CDR2 reads ANQGSEA. This CDR3 comprises 11 residues. V was trimmed by 3 bases and J by 5 bases, leaving 5 bases between them. Written as DNA, the CDR3 is TGCAGCGTTGACAGGAACAATGAGCAGTTCTTC. Encoded protein: CSVDRNNEQFF.

The V gene is TRBV27, the J gene TRBJ2-1, with D unresolved. V lost 6 bases and J lost 1, with 4 bases in between. Germline V gene sequence: CDR1 MNHEY, CDR2 SMNVEV (reference sequence). This CDR3 is 12 amino acids long. The CDR3 sequence: CASRLSYNEQFF. In nucleotides, the CDR3 is TGTGCCAGCAGACTTTCCTACAATGAGCAGTTCTTC.

A note on this clone: Compared with germline, one end of the junction differs, possibly owing to a read error. The chain carries TRBV7-7 and TRBJ2-6; D is unclear. This CDR3 contains 16 residues. The germline CDR1 and CDR2 sequences are SSHAT and FNYEAQ (reference sequence). CDR3 nucleotide sequence: TGTGCTAGCAGCTTAGCACCAGGCGCTGGGGCCAACGTCCTGACTTTC. Translated, it gives CASSLAPGAGANVLTF.

This chain uses TRBV5-8 with TRBJ1-1, with D tentatively TRBD1 (6 bases). This CDR3 region has 15 residues. Between the trimmed V and J ends, which lost 0 bases and 3 bases, there was a span of 12 bases. Germline CDR1 and CDR2: SGHTS and YDEGEE. The DNA for the CDR3 is TGTGCCAGCAGCTTGGGTGACAGGAAAGACACTGAAGCTTTCTTT. Translation: CASSLGDRKDTEAFF.

The chain recombines TRBV7-2 with TRBJ2-2, with a tentative D call TRBD1 (6 bases). The V gene lost 5 bases and the J gene lost 2 bases, with 12 bases spanning the gap. The V gene's germline CDR1 is SGHTA and CDR2 FQGNSA. This CDR3 has 15 residues. CDR3 residues: CASSEDSPNTGELFF. CDR3 DNA sequence: TGTGCCAGCAGCGAGGACAGCCCAAACACCGGGGAGCTGTTTTTT.

The rearrangement joins TRBV3-1 (or the pseudogene TRBV3-2) to TRBJ1-4; D gene ambiguous. V was trimmed by 1 base and J by 3 bases, leaving 3 bases between them. There are 13 residues in the CDR3. Germline assignment: CDR1 LGHDT and CDR2 YNNKEL (reference sequence). The CDR3 reads CASSQGSNEKLFF. The CDR3 DNA follows: TGTGCCAGCAGCCAAGGGTCTAATGAAAAACTGTTTTTT.

The chain carries TRBV4-2 and TRBJ2-7, with a weak D call TRBD2 (6 bases). Germline V gives CDR1 LGHNA, CDR2 YNFKEQ. V lost 0 bases and J 2 bases, leaving 14 bases between the germline ends. This CDR3 spans 16 amino acids. This chain's CDR3 is CASSQDTGTGAYEQYF. The CDR3 DNA is TGTGCCAGCAGCCAAGATACCGGGACTGGGGCCTACGAGCAGTACTTC.

This chain joins TRBV30 and TRBJ1-6, with unresolved D. This CDR3 has 13 amino acids. CDR1 is GTSNPN, CDR2 SVGIG, per germline (reference sequence). Trimming pared 5 bases from V and 8 bases from J, leaving 13 bases between. CDR3 residues: CAWRGRTDSPLHF. The CDR3 DNA is TGTGCCTGGCGAGGCAGGACCGATTCACCCCTCCACTTT.

The chain combines TRBV7-2 with TRBJ2-7; tentatively, D is TRBD2 (5 bases). The CDR3 spans 13 residues. The V gene's germline CDR1 is SGHTA and CDR2 FQGNSA. V was cut by 8 bases and J by 5 bases, with 16 bases left in between. In nucleotides, the CDR3 is TGTGCCAGCCACTCCGCTTTCGGGGACGAGCAGTACTTC. Translation: CASHSAFGDEQYF.

The CDR3 sequence is CASSLINSLQETQYF. The CDR3 nucleotides read TGTGCCAGCAGCCTAATCAACAGCCTTCAAGAGACCCAGTACTTC. J is TRBJ2-5 and V is TRBV5-6; D not certain. The CDR3 is 15 amino acids. Germline V gene lookup returns CDR1 SGHDT and CDR2 YYEEEE. Deletions cut 4 bases from V and 2 bases from J, with 15 bases between.

The chain carries TRBV2 and TRBJ1-2, with 11 nucleotides matching TRBD1. Germline CDR1 SNHLY, CDR2 FYNNEI. The CDR3 covers 13 residues. V trimming: 6 bases; J trimming: 6 bases; junction bases outside the gene matches: 3. The DNA of the CDR3 is TGTGCCAGCAGGAGGACAGGGGGCGATGGCTACACCTTC. Translation: CASRRTGGDGYTF.

V usage is TRBV19 and J usage is TRBJ1-2; D remains ambiguous. V shed 5 bases and J shed 7 bases, with 14 bases lying between them. From germline, CDR1 is LNHDA and CDR2 SQIVND (reference sequence). This CDR3 is built from 13 residues. The CDR3 is CASSLRATSGYTF. The DNA for the CDR3 is TGTGCCAGTAGTCTCCGGGCCACCTCTGGCTACACCTTC.

The rearrangement uses TRBV11-3 and TRBJ2-7, with TRBD1 as a possible D gene (5 bases). Trimming pared 2 bases from V and 0 bases from J, leaving 20 bases between. The CDR3 loop spans 18 amino acids. Germline CDR1 reads SGHNT; CDR2 reads YENEEA. The CDR3 spells CASSLPGKSETSSYEQYF. CDR3 DNA: TGTGCCAGCAGCTTACCAGGGAAGTCCGAGACGAGCTCCTACGAGCAGTACTTC.

This chain joins TRBV5-6 and TRBJ1-5; TRBD1 aligns across 9 bases. Germline V gives CDR1 SGHDT, CDR2 YYEEEE. With V trimmed by 3 bases and J by 2 bases, 15 bases remained unmatched. The CDR3 runs to 19 residues. The DNA of the CDR3 is TGTGCCAGCAGCTCGACCGGGACAGGGTCGAAGTTTGGCAATCAGCCCCAGCATTTT. Its translation is CASSSTGTGSKFGNQPQHF. The variable domain in full, completed from reference TRBV5-6 and TRBJ1-5, reads DAGVTQSPTHLIKTRGQQVTLRCSPKSGHDTVSWYQQALGQGPQFIFQYYEEEERQRGNFPDRFSGHQFPNYSSELNVNALLLGDSALYLCASSSTGTGSKFGNQPQHFGDGTRLSIL.

The chain carries TRBV3-1 (or the pseudogene TRBV3-2) and TRBJ2-2; possible D gene TRBD1, 6 bases. V lost 5 bases and J 5 bases, leaving 12 bases between the germline ends. The germline V gene has CDR1 LGHDT and CDR2 YNNKEL (reference sequence). The CDR3 is 14 residues long. The CDR3 loop is CASSSGQGTGELFF. CDR3 in DNA: TGTGCCAGCAGCTCAGGGCAGGGGACCGGGGAGCTGTTTTTT.

A few counts support this clone. The rearrangement joins TRBV5-4 to TRBJ2-3, with 8 nucleotides matching TRBD2. In germline, CDR1 is SGHNT, CDR2 YYREEE (reference sequence). V lost 4 bases and J lost 3; bases outside the gene matches: 4. CDR3 length equals 14 residues. The CDR3 region has the DNA TGTGCCAGCAGCCGGCGGGGGGTAACAGATACGCAGTATTTT. As protein: CASSRRGVTDTQYF.

The CDR3 reads CASSFNLRSLNSPLHF. The CDR3 DNA reads TGTGCCAGCAGCTTTAACCTACGGAGTCTAAATTCACCCCTCCACTTT. V and J are TRBV5-6 and TRBJ1-6; no definite D call. CDR1 SGHDT and CDR2 YYEEEE come from the germline V gene. The V and J ends lost 2 bases and 7 bases respectively, with 16 bases between them. The CDR3 contains 16 residues.

A single count supports this clone. The V gene is TRBV7-3, the J gene TRBJ2-3, with 9 bases aligning to TRBD2. The ends lost 1 base at V and 2 bases at J; junction bases unmatched: 4. The CDR3 spans 16 residues. Looked up from germline, CDR1 is SGHTA and CDR2 is FQGTGA. CDR3 residues: CASSLMASGATDTQYF. CDR3 nucleotides: TGTGCCAGCAGCTTAATGGCTAGCGGGGCCACAGATACGCAGTATTTT.

The gene calls are TRBV5-6 and TRBJ1-5, with TRBD1 matching 7 bases. After removal of 3 bases from V and 6 bases from J, the junction contained 6 bases not matched to a gene. The CDR3 is 14 residues long. Germline assignment: CDR1 SGHDT and CDR2 YYEEEE. The CDR3 sequence is CASSSGQVAQPQHF. The CDR3 bases are TGTGCCAGCAGCTCCGGACAGGTAGCTCAGCCCCAGCATTTT.

The genes are TRBV5-1 and TRBJ1-4; D unresolved. CDR1 is SGHRS and CDR2 is YFSETQ in the germline V gene. With 1 base removed from V and 7 bases from J, the gap between germline ends came to 14 bases. The CDR3 has 15 amino acids. The CDR3 coding sequence is TGCGCCAGCAGCTTGTGGCCGGGAAGCAGTGAAAAACTGTTTTTT. This codes for CASSLWPGSSEKLFF.

This clone was recorded only once. The chain couples TRBV29-1 to TRBJ2-1, with D possibly TRBD1 on 5 matching bases. Germline CDR1 reads SQVTM; CDR2 reads ANQGSEA. Between the trimmed V and J ends, which lost 4 bases and 6 bases, there was a span of 16 bases. This CDR3 is built from 14 residues. The CDR3 region is CSVGGQGVFNEQFF. In DNA, the CDR3 is TGCAGCGTTGGTGGGCAGGGTGTATTCAATGAGCAGTTCTTC.

This sequence joins TRBV6-1 and TRBJ1-3; D is ambiguous. V lost 0 bases and J 4 bases, leaving 10 bases between the germline ends. The germline CDR1 and CDR2 sequences are MNHNS and SASEGT. This CDR3 is built from 15 residues. CDR3 sequence (DNA): TGTGCCAGCAGTGAAGCTGTCCTGGTAGGAAACACCATATATTTT. This gives the protein CASSEAVLVGNTIYF.

The CDR3 coding sequence is TGTGCCAGCAGTACTGGACTCAGTGAGCAGTTCTTC. It is translated as CASSTGLSEQFF. This chain connects TRBV6-5 to TRBJ2-1, with TRBD2 as a possible D gene (5 bases). The CDR3 contains 12 residues. The germline gives CDR1 MNHEY, CDR2 SVGAGI. V lost 5 bases, J lost 9 bases, and 11 bases lay in between.

V usage is TRBV25-1 and J usage is TRBJ2-5; 9 bases align to TRBD1. The germline V gene encodes CDR1 MGHDK and CDR2 SYGVNS. The length of the CDR3 is 15 residues. Germline trimming cut 4 bases from V and 2 bases from J; bases unmatched to any gene: 5. CDR3 sequence reads: CASSVGTGNQETQYF. DNA for the CDR3: TGTGCCAGCAGTGTTGGGACAGGGAATCAAGAGACCCAGTACTTC.

This rearrangement joins TRBV6-5 to TRBJ2-3; D unclear. Germline CDR1 and CDR2: MNHEY and SVGAGI. The CDR3 covers 15 residues. V lost 2 bases and J lost 11, with 20 bases in between. CDR3 in amino acids: CASSYDIGRRSGQYF. The DNA of the CDR3 is TGTGCCAGCAGTTACGACATAGGAAGGCGTTCGGGGCAGTATTTT.